This TCR beta chain was captured by sequencing in a study of monozygotic twins with inflammatory bowel disease. A template switching step added UMIs, each with a 6-nucleotide sample barcode. TCRdb reprocessed the 5' RACE reads, with one entry per CDR3 protein and no DNA. The repertoire table contains roughly 300,000 distinct CDR3 sequences. Findings and caveats of the study: Among twins, concordant and discordant pairs did not differ in repertoire similarity, possibly from limited power. TCRbeta inverse Simpson diversity was decreased in IBD patients versus healthy co-twins.

With regard to this clonotype: Its antigen is not identified.

This CDR3 has 15 residues. The germline CDR1 and CDR2 sequences are SGHTA and FQGNSA. The clonotype was recovered from a human donor with ulcerative colitis or Crohn's disease, or a healthy co-twin of an affected twin (not recorded which). The chain recombines TRBV7-2 with TRBJ2-3; TCRdb reports TRBD1, a call that lacks DNA to check it against. Material for sequencing was blood. The CDR3 spells CASSLSGGVTDTQYF.